This T cell receptor (beta chain) was captured by sequencing in a study of immune characterization of retroperitoneal liposarcoma. Germline V gene lookup returns CDR1 SGHKS and CDR2 YYEKEE (reference sequence). This CDR3 is built from 15 residues. TCRdb redid the calling of the PCR reads with MiXCR, one entry per CDR3 protein. Of some 6,600 distinct CDR3 sequences in the sample, under 30% are singletons; the top ten hold around 30%. The gene calls are TRBV5-5 and TRBJ2-5, with D possibly matching TRBD1 (10 bases). The J call may not be correct, given that the DNA end is closer to TRBJ2-7. This receptor was obtained from a female donor with retroperitoneal liposarcoma. Material: tumor tissue. The CDR3 sequence is CASSSSGTGAYEQYF. The CDR3 coding sequence is TGTGCCAGTTCCTCTAGCGGGACAGGGGCCTACGAGCAGTACTTC.